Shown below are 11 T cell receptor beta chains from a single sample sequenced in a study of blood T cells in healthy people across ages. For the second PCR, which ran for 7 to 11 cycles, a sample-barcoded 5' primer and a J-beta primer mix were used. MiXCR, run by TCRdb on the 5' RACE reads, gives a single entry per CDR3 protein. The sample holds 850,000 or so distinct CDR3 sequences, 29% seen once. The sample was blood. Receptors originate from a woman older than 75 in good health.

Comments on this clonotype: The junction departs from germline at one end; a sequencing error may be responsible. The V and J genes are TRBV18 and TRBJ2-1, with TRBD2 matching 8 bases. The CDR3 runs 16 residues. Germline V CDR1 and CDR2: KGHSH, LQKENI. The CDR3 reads CAGSPPFRGGLNEQFF. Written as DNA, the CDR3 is TGTGCCGGCTCACCACCGTTCCGGGGGGGCCTGAATGAGCAGTTCTTC.

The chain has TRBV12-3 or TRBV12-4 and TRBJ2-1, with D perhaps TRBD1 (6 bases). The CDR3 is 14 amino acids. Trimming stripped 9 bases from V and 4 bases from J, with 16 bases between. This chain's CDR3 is CASCTRQAYNEQFF. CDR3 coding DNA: TGTGCCAGTTGCACGCGACAGGCTTACAATGAGCAGTTCTTC.

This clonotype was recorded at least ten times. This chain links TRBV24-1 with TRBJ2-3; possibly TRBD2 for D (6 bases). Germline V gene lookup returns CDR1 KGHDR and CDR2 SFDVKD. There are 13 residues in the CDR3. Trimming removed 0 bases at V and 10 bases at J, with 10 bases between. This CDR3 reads CATSDLPSVAQYF. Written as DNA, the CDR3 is TGTGCCACCAGTGATTTGCCTAGCGTGGCGCAGTATTTT.

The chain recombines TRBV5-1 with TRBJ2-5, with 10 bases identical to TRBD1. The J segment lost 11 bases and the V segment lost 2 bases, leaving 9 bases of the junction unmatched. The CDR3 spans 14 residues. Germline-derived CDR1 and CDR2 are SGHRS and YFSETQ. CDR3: CASSFGTGDSQQYF. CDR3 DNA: TGCGCCAGCAGCTTCGGGACAGGGGATTCACAGCAGTACTTC.

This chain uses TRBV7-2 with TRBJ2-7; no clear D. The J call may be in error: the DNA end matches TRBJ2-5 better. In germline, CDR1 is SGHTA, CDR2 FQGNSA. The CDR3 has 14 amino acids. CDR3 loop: CASSPSLGMKTQYF. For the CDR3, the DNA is TGTGCCAGCAGCCCCTCCCTGGGTATGAAGACCCAGTACTTC.

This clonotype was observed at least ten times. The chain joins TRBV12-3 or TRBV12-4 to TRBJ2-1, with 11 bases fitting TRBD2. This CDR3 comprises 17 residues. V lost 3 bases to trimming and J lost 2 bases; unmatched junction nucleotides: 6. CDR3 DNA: TGTGCCAGCAGTTTGCCCGGACTAGCGGGCACCTACAATGAGCAGTTCTTC. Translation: CASSLPGLAGTYNEQFF.

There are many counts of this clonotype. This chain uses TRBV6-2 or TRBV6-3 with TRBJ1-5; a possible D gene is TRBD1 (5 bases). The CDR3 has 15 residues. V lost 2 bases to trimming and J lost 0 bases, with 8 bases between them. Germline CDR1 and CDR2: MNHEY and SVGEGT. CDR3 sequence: CASSYRGTSNQPQHF. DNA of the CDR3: TGTGCCAGCAGTTACAGGGGAACTAGCAATCAGCCCCAGCATTTT.

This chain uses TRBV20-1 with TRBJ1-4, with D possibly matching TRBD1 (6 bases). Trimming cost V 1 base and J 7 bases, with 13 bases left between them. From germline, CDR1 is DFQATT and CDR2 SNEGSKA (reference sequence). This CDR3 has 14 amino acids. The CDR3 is CSARAPGAGEKLFF. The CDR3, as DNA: TGCAGTGCTAGAGCCCCGGGGGCCGGTGAAAAACTGTTTTTT.

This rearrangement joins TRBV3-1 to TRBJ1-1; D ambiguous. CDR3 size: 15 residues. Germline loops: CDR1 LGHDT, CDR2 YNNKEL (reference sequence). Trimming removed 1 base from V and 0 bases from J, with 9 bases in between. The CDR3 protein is CASSQGRSLNTEAFF. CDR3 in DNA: TGTGCCAGCAGCCAAGGGCGCAGCCTGAACACTGAAGCTTTCTTT.

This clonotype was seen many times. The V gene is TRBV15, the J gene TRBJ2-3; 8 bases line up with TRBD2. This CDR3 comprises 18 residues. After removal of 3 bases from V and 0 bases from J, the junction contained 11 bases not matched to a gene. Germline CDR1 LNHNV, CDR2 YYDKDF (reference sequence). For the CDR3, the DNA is TGTGCCACCAGCAGTGGCGGGGGGCCTCTCGTTAGCACAGATACGCAGTATTTT. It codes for CATSSGGGPLVSTDTQYF.

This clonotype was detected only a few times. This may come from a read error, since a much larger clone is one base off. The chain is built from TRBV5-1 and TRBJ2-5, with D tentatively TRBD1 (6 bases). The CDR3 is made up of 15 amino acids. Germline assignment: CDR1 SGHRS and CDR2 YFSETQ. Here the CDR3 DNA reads TGCGCCAGCAGCTCGACAGGAGACGTACAAGAGGCCCAGTACTTC. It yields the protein CASSSTGDVQEAQYF.